The sequence of this T cell receptor beta chain was determined in a study of identical twins (dated by TCRdb to 2016 to 2018). Background on the whole study: TCR alpha and beta repertoires from monozygotic twins, unrelated adults of various ages and cord blood were deep-sequenced to test whether fetal clonotypes persist. Replicate twin experiments were performed at different times using different library preparation protocols to rule out contamination.

Libraries came from 5' RACE. The instrument given in TCRdb is Illumina HiSeq 2000. A universal primer binding site was added through template switching, and the final cDNA carried a unique molecular identifier so that TCR cDNA molecules could be counted accurately. First-strand cDNA for TCR alpha and beta chains was synthesized from specific primers in the conserved constant-segment region. To control for contamination, each cDNA library was double barcoded with a SMART-Mk sample barcode plus Illumina barcodes. TruSeq adapter sequences and Illumina sample barcodes were added in two successive PCR steps. The TCR alpha and beta cDNA libraries were sequenced on the Illumina HiSeq platform using custom primers. The published analysis was carried out like this. MiGEC processed the raw reads to extract unique molecular identifiers, while MiXCR was used to determine the CDR3 positions. For each individual, recombination models were inferred using an EM algorithm with the repgenHMM and IGoR tools. Shared clonotype analysis was performed with the tcR package in R, normalizing sharing by the product of cloneset sizes. To study raw recombination without the effects of thymic and clonal selection, out-of-frame nonproductive sequences were analyzed. TCRdb reprocessing: public reads trimmed at Q25 with fastp, clones called with MiXCR, in-frame beta chains kept. Rows matching on CDR3 protein sequence are summarized as one entry with the most common DNA and genes. The V and J calls reflect TCRdb's pipeline rather than the authors' work. The sample records about 1.7 million distinct CDR3 sequences, less than 35% of which are singletons. Together, the top ten hold around 0.3% of the sample.

Here is what the overall study found, with its caveats: Because the same donors could not be followed over many years, conclusions were based on cross-sectional statistical analysis. Abundant cord blood beta clonotypes had fewer insertions, young adult naive repertoires showed a similar but weaker trend, and memory repertoires showed no such trend. Recombination models systematically underestimated out-of-frame TCR alpha sharing in monozygotic twins but agreed with sharing between unrelated individuals. The excess sharing between twins in beta out-of-frame sequences was weaker because fewer shared sequences reduced the signal-to-noise ratio. Zero-insertion analyses could be partly confounded by invariant T cells such as MAIT and iNKT, though diverse VJ usage argued against such confounding for most clonotypes. Compared with coincidental sharing between unrelated individuals, out-of-frame TCR alpha sequences shared between twins had an excess of sequences with low generation probability.

Every donor was a healthy Caucasian. V gives up 1 base and J gives up 6 bases, and the segment between their germline ends measures 13 bases. The CDR3 goes from the cysteine to the phenylalanine over 15 residues. Of all the DNA, just the CDR3 is kept, 45 bases in frame from base 1. Sequences MNHEY (CDR1) and SMNVEV (CDR2) are obtained from the germline V gene (reference sequence). As concerns this clonotype: Its recognized antigen is unknown. Per-base quality was not reported, and no clone a single base away is much larger than it.

The chain links TRBV27 with TRBJ2-1; the D region is possibly TRBD1 or TRBD2, each matching across 5 bases. The sequencing input was cord blood. This TCR came from a newborn girl in good health. The bases are TGTGCCAGCAGTTTATTTGGGACCACTTTCAATGAGCAGTTCTTC. This translates into CASSLFGTTFNEQFF.